This T cell receptor beta chain was identified in a study of human thymus T cells. Sequencing used immunoSEQ multiplex PCR; TCRdb keeps in-frame clones, though not all of them. The table has roughly 130,000 clones, around 94% seen once. Worth noting for this clone: Its antigen remains unidentified.

The CDR3 is 15 amino acids. Germline V gene sequence: CDR1 LNHDA, CDR2 SQIVND (reference sequence). Between the trimmed V and J ends, which lost 4 bases and 2 bases, there was a span of 15 bases. Resections removed during corrective heart surgery provided the thymus tissue used. The sample donors, healthy Finnish infants, were having corrective surgery for congenital heart defects. Study-level points and caveats: Unrelated individuals reportedly shared highly overlapping thymic TCR repertoires. Repertoires from thymus and blood appeared to show biased V and J gene usage.

Sequences were obtained from thymus tissue. J is TRBJ2-7 and V is TRBV19; either TRBD1 or TRBD2 may supply D (5 bases each). The clonotype comes from a boy less than two years old with a congenital heart defect but otherwise immunologically healthy. The CDR3 coding sequence is TGTGCCAGTAGTACCCCCCGGGACGGGACCTACGAGCAGTACTTC. Amino acids: CASSTPRDGTYEQYF.